This entry features one T cell receptor (beta chain) sequence. Its specificity is not known. The data were taken from a study of identical twins. The study, taken as a whole, reports: Models predicted too little out-of-frame TCR alpha sharing in monozygotic twins.

The CDR3 contains 15 residues. V lost 1 base, J lost 4 bases, and 10 bases lay in between. CDR1 and CDR2 (germline): LNHNV, YYDKDF (reference sequence). Healthy Caucasian individuals made up all the donors. cDNA molecules carried unique molecular identifiers, and template switching added a universal primer site. MiXCR, run by TCRdb on the 5' RACE reads, gives a single entry per CDR3 protein. The sample lists 540,000 or so distinct CDR3 sequences, 20% to 25% occurring once. These data also formed part of another study, on yellow fever vaccine responses in identical twins.

The clonotype comes from a woman aged 18 to 35 in good health. This sequence joins TRBV15 and TRBJ2-2; D unresolved. Material for sequencing was CD4+ T cells sorted from blood. DNA for the CDR3: TGTGCCACCAGCAGAGTACGGCTACCCACCGGGGAGCTGTTTTTT. Translating it yields CATSRVRLPTGELFF.